This TCR beta chain was obtained from a study of blood T cell repertoires in COVID-19. As for the study in general: COVID-19 samples collected from the United States, Italy and Spain covered acute and convalescent phases.

Profiled with immunoSEQ multiplex PCR; TCRdb holds only in-frame clones, not every one. The profile shows about 58,000 clones, more than 75% of them singletons. V trimming: 4 bases; J trimming: 5 bases; junction bases outside the gene matches: 16. CDR3 size: 17 residues. Germline CDR1 reads SGDLS; CDR2 reads YYNGEE. The receptor's source is a man in his forties or fifties with active COVID-19. The chain recombines TRBV9 with TRBJ2-5, with 8 bases aligning to TRBD2. Sequencing input: peripheral blood. CDR3 nucleotide sequence: TGTGCCAGCAGCCCTCGGGGGGGAGCGGGAGACATGGAGACCCAGTACTTC. Encoded protein: CASSPRGGAGDMETQYF.